The clone carrying this T cell receptor beta chain was counted only a few times. Its antigen is as yet unknown. The study ran its PCR with 60 Vbeta and 13 Jbeta primers. Libraries were prepared by immunoSEQ multiplex PCR; TCRdb keeps only in-frame clonotypes and omits some of them. The data contain 150,000 to 200,000 clones, roughly 73% of them singletons. This record comes from a study of cytomegalovirus exposure and HLA in healthy donors. Study-wide findings and caveats: Some highly shared sequence variants likely arose as a pipeline artifact.

The CDR3 has 18 residues. Trimming removed 5 bases from V and 6 bases from J; junction bases left unmatched: 15. From germline, CDR1 is SGHTA and CDR2 FQGTGA. The sequencing input was PBMCs. The TCR was taken from a male donor in good health and CMV-seronegative. V and J are TRBV7-3 and TRBJ2-2, with 10 bases identical to TRBD2. CDR3 DNA sequence: TGTGCCAGCAGCCCAATAACTACCCTAGCGGGGGTCCCCGGGGAGCTGTTTTTT. Residues: CASSPITTLAGVPGELFF.